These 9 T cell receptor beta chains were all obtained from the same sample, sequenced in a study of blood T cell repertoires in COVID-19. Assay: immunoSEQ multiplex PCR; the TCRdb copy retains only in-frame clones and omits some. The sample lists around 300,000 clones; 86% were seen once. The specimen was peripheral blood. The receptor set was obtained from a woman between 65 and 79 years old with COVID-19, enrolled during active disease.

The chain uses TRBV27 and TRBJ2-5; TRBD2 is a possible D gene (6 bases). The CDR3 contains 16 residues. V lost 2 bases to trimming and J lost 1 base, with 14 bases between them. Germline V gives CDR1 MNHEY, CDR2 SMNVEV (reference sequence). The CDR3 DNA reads TGTGCCAGCAGTTTAAATAGCGGAGCTATCCAAGAGACCCAGTACTTC. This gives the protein CASSLNSGAIQETQYF.

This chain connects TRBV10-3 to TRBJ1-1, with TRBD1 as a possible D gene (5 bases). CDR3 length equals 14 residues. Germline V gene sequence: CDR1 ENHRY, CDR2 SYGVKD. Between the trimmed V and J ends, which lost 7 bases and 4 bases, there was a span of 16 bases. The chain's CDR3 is CAITRESRSTEAFF. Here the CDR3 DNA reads TGTGCCATCACCAGGGAATCTCGCAGCACTGAAGCTTTCTTT.

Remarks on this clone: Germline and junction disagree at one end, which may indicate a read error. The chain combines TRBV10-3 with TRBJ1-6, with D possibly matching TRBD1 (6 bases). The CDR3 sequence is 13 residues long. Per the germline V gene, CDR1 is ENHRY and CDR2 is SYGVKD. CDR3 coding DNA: TGTGCCATCAGTGAAGAGGAGGAACAGGGCCTAAACTTT. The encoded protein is CAISEEEEQGLNF.

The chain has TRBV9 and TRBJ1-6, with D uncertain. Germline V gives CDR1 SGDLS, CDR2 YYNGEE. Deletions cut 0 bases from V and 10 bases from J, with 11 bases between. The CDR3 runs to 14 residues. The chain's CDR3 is CASSVDNIESPLHF. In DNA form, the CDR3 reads TGTGCCAGCAGCGTAGATAATATAGAGTCACCCCTCCACTTT.

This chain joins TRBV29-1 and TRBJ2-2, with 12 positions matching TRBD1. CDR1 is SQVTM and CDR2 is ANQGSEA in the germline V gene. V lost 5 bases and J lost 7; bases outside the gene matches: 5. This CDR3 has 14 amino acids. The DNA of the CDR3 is TGCAGCGTTTTGGGACAGGGGGCTGACGGGGAGCTGTTTTTT. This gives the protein CSVLGQGADGELFF.

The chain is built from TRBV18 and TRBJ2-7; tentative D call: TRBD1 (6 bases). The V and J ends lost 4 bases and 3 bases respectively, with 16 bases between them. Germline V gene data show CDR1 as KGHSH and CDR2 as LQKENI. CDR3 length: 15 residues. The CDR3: CASSQTQTGNYEQYF. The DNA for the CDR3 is TGTGCCAGCTCACAGACCCAGACAGGAAACTACGAGCAGTACTTC.

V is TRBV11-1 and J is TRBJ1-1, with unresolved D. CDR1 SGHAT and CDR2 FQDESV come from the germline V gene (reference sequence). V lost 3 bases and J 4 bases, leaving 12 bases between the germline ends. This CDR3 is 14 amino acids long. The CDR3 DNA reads TGTGCCAGCAGCTTTGCGGGCCAAGGCACTGAAGCTTTCTTT. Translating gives CASSFAGQGTEAFF.

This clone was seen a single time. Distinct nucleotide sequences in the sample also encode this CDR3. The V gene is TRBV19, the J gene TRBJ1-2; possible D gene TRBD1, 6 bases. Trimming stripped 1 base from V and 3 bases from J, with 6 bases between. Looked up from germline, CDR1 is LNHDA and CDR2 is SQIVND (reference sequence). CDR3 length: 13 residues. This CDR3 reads CASSIGQDYGYTF. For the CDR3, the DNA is TGTGCCAGTAGTATAGGACAGGACTATGGCTACACCTTC.

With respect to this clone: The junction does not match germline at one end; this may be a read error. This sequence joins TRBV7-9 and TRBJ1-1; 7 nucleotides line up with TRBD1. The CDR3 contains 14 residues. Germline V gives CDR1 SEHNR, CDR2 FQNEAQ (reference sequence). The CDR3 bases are TGTGCCAGCAGCTTTGAGGGGGCGAACTCTGAAGCTTTCTTT. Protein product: CASSFEGANSEAFF. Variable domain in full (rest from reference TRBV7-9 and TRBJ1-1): DTGVSQNPRHKITKRGQNVTFRCDPISEHNRLYWYRQTLGQGPEFLTYFQNEAQLEKSRLLSDRFSAERPKGSFSTLEIQRTEQGDSAMYLCASSFEGANSEAFFGQGTRLTVV.